The 32 T cell receptor beta chains in this list originate from one sample, sequenced in a study of blood T cell repertoires in COVID-19. This table comes from immunoSEQ multiplex PCR, and its TCRdb copy is limited to in-frame clones, with some not included. The table includes some 130,000 clones, about 85% detected once. What was sequenced was peripheral blood. The receptor set was obtained from a man in his forties with active or convalescent COVID-19.

The rearrangement uses TRBV12-3 or TRBV12-4 and TRBJ1-2, with TRBD1 matching over 7 bases. Losses at the gene ends were 6 bases for V and 5 bases for J; bases not matched to a gene: 3. The length of the CDR3 is 12 residues. This chain's CDR3 is CASSLQGYGYTF. Here the CDR3 DNA reads TGTGCCAGCAGCCTACAGGGGTATGGCTACACCTTC.

The chain combines TRBV7-2 with TRBJ1-3, with D possibly being TRBD1 (6 bases). CDR1 and CDR2 from the germline V gene are SGHTA and FQGNSA. The CDR3 totals 15 residues. CDR3 loop: CASQPGTSSGNTIYF. The CDR3 coding sequence is TGTGCTTCTCAACCCGGGACAAGCTCTGGAAACACCATATATTTT. Supplemented by reference TRBV7-2 and TRBJ1-3, the full variable domain reads GAGVSQSPSNKVTEKGKDVELRCDPISGHTALYWYRQSLGQGLEFLIYFQGNSAPDKSGLPSDRFSAERTGGSVSTLTIQRTQQEDSAVYLCASQPGTSSGNTIYFGEGSWLTVV.

This clone was found a few times. The chain combines TRBV7-9 with TRBJ1-1; 7 bases map to TRBD1. The CDR3 is 14 amino acids. J lost 7 bases, V lost 2 bases, and 7 bases had no gene match. Germline-derived CDR1 and CDR2 are SEHNR and FQNEAQ (reference sequence). The DNA of the CDR3 is TGTGCCAGCAGCTTATTACAGGGGCAGAGTGAAGCTTTCTTT. Amino acids: CASSLLQGQSEAFF. Combining the CDR3 with reference TRBV7-9 and TRBJ1-1 gives the whole variable domain DTGVSQNPRHKITKRGQNVTFRCDPISEHNRLYWYRQTLGQGPEFLTYFQNEAQLEKSRLLSDRFSAERPKGSFSTLEIQRTEQGDSAMYLCASSLLQGQSEAFFGQGTRLTVV.

The chain recombines TRBV3-1 (or the pseudogene TRBV3-2) with TRBJ2-7, with D perhaps matching TRBD1 (6 bases). The CDR3 runs 15 residues. The V gene's germline CDR1 is LGHDT and CDR2 YNNKEL (reference sequence). V was cut by 0 bases and J by 4 bases, with 13 bases left in between. The CDR3 region is CASSQESGAQYEQYF. For the CDR3, the DNA is TGTGCCAGCAGCCAAGAGTCAGGGGCGCAGTACGAGCAGTACTTC.

Only a few counts were recorded for this clone. The chain carries TRBV2 and TRBJ2-5; perhaps TRBD1 as D (6 bases). The CDR3 totals 13 residues. Germline CDR1 and CDR2: SNHLY and FYNNEI. V was pared by 5 bases and J by 5 bases, with 12 bases between. CDR3 nucleotides: TGTGCCAGCAGTCAACAGGGTCGCGAGACCCAGTACTTC. Translation gives CASSQQGRETQYF.

V usage is TRBV30 and J usage is TRBJ2-7, with D maybe TRBD2 (6 bases). The germline CDR1 and CDR2 sequences are GTSNPN and SVGIG (reference sequence). The CDR3 sequence is 12 residues long. Trimming removed 2 bases at V and 3 bases at J, with 8 bases between. The CDR3 loop reads CAWSNSGYEQYF. The DNA of the CDR3 is TGTGCCTGGAGTAATAGCGGCTACGAGCAGTACTTC.

This clone was seen a few times. The gene calls are TRBV7-2 and TRBJ1-4; TRBD1 matches at 7 bases. Trimming removed 2 bases from V and 4 bases from J; junction bases left unmatched: 7. This CDR3 is built from 16 residues. Germline lookup yields CDR1 SGHTA and CDR2 FQGNSA. CDR3 region: CASSLLTGTVNEKLFF. CDR3 DNA sequence: TGTGCCAGCAGCTTATTAACCGGGACAGTTAATGAAAAACTGTTTTTT.

The CDR3: CASSLDSNTDTQYF. The CDR3 DNA is TGCGCCAGCAGCTTGGATAGTAATACAGATACGCAGTATTTT. The V call is TRBV5-1, the J call TRBJ2-3; D unclear. Per the germline V gene, CDR1 is SGHRS and CDR2 is YFSETQ. The CDR3 consists of 14 residues. V lost 0 bases and J lost 3, with 8 bases in between.

J is TRBJ2-1 and V is TRBV7-6; 13 positions agree with TRBD2. Germline V gene lookup returns CDR1 SGHVS and CDR2 FNYEAQ. This CDR3 is built from 16 residues. After removal of 5 bases from V and 2 bases from J, the junction contained 3 bases not matched to a gene. This CDR3 is CASSALAGGPYNEQFF. CDR3 sequence (DNA): TGTGCCAGCAGCGCACTAGCGGGGGGGCCCTACAATGAGCAGTTCTTC.

The rearrangement uses TRBV19 and TRBJ1-5; TRBD1 agrees at 8 bases. The germline gives CDR1 LNHDA, CDR2 SQIVND (reference sequence). This CDR3 is 13 amino acids long. The ends lost 7 bases at V and 6 bases at J; junction bases unmatched: 5. The CDR3 bases are TGTGCCAGTAAGGTGACAGGGGTTCAGCCCCAGCATTTT. Amino acid sequence: CASKVTGVQPQHF. The whole variable domain, filled in from reference TRBV19 and TRBJ1-5, reads DGGITQSPKYLFRKEGQNVTLSCEQNLNHDAMYWYRQDPGQGLRLIYYSQIVNDFQKGDIAEGYSVSREKKESFPLTVTSAQKNPTAFYLCASKVTGVQPQHFGDGTRLSIL.

There are a few counts of this clone. In DNA form, the CDR3 reads TGTGCCTGGAGTAGGACAGGGATTCAGCCCCAGCATTTT. This codes for CAWSRTGIQPQHF. The chain links TRBV30 to TRBJ1-5, with TRBD1 identical over 8 bases. CDR3 size: 13 residues. Germline CDR1 reads GTSNPN; CDR2 reads SVGIG (reference sequence). V lost 2 bases to trimming and J lost 6 bases; unmatched junction nucleotides: 3. The whole variable domain, remainder taken from reference TRBV30 and TRBJ1-5, is SQTIHQWPATLVQPVGSPLSLECTVEGTSNPNLYWYRQAAGRGLQLLFYSVGIGQISSEVPQNLSASRPQDRQFILSSKKLLLSDSGFYLCAWSRTGIQPQHFGDGTRLSIL.

The V and J genes are TRBV19 and TRBJ1-5; D is perhaps TRBD1 (5 bases). V was cut by 5 bases and J by 11 bases, with 10 bases left in between. CDR3 length equals 11 residues. Germline V gene sequence: CDR1 LNHDA, CDR2 SQIVND (reference sequence). This chain's CDR3 is CASSYGGAQHF. DNA for the CDR3: TGTGCCAGTAGTTACGGAGGGGCCCAGCATTTT.

V usage is TRBV25-1 and J usage is TRBJ1-2; D may be TRBD1 (6 bases). Germline V lookup: CDR1 MGHDK, CDR2 SYGVNS. Trimming cost V 2 bases and J 8 bases, with 15 bases left between them. The CDR3 extends over 14 amino acids. The chain's CDR3 is CASSETTGPRGYTF. CDR3 DNA sequence: TGTGCCAGCAGTGAAACGACAGGCCCACGGGGCTACACCTTC.

The CDR3 protein is CASSFSSYEQYF. The CDR3 DNA reads as TGTGCCAGCAGCTTTAGTAGCTACGAGCAGTACTTC. This chain uses TRBV5-4 with TRBJ2-7; D remains unclear. This CDR3 contains 12 residues. Germline CDR1 reads SGHNT; CDR2 reads YYREEE (reference sequence). The V end lost 2 bases, the J end lost 3 bases, and 6 bases lay between the germline ends.

The chain uses TRBV2 and TRBJ2-6; D is possibly TRBD2 (6 bases). CDR1 is SNHLY and CDR2 is FYNNEI in the germline V gene. The CDR3 runs 14 residues. Trimming took off 7 bases at V and 3 bases at J, with 10 bases between the two ends. The CDR3 DNA reads TGTGCCAGCATCGGGGGTCATGGGGCCAACGTCCTGACTTTC. Protein sequence: CASIGGHGANVLTF.

This chain joins TRBV18 and TRBJ1-6; 9 nucleotides match TRBD1. Germline V CDR1 and CDR2: KGHSH, LQKENI. CDR3 length: 14 residues. J was trimmed by 10 bases and V by 5 bases; bases with no gene match: 6. The chain's CDR3 is CASSSDRGGSPLHF. Written as DNA, the CDR3 is TGTGCCAGCTCATCGGACAGGGGTGGCTCACCCCTCCACTTT.

The chain uses TRBV19 and TRBJ1-5; D ambiguous. The V gene's germline CDR1 is LNHDA and CDR2 SQIVND (reference sequence). V lost 3 bases and J 3 bases, leaving 9 bases between the germline ends. The CDR3 sequence is 14 residues long. The CDR3 nucleotides are TGTGCCAGTAGTATTCCAGGCTCCAATCAGCCCCAGCATTTT. As protein: CASSIPGSNQPQHF.

The DNA for the CDR3 is TGTGCCAGCAGCTTTCCTACTACCTACGAGCAGTACTTC. Translated: CASSFPTTYEQYF. This chain joins TRBV7-2 and TRBJ2-7; D call uncertain. Germline V gives CDR1 SGHTA, CDR2 FQGNSA. V was clipped by 3 bases and J by 2 bases, with 8 bases between them. The CDR3 consists of 13 residues.

This rearrangement joins TRBV19 to TRBJ2-5; 9 nucleotides align to TRBD2. CDR3 length equals 14 residues. The junction had 6 bases not matched to a gene; V was cut back by 3 bases and J by 7 bases. CDR1 and CDR2 from the germline V gene are LNHDA and SQIVND (reference sequence). For the CDR3, the DNA is TGTGCCAGTAGTATTGGCGGGGGGGCCGGGACCCAGTACTTC. As protein: CASSIGGGAGTQYF.

The chain is built from TRBV7-3 and TRBJ2-5, with TRBD2 identical over 16 bases. Looked up from germline, CDR1 is SGHTA and CDR2 is FQGTGA. V lost 4 bases, J lost 5 bases, and 4 bases stayed unmatched. This CDR3 contains 16 residues. CDR3 bases: TGTGCCAGCAGCTCGGGACTAGCGGGGGGGTCGGAGACCCAGTACTTC. Its translation is CASSSGLAGGSETQYF.

This sequence joins TRBV10-1 and TRBJ1-6, with D maybe TRBD1 (6 bases). V shed 8 bases and J shed 9 bases, with 14 bases lying between them. Germline loops: CDR1 WNHNN, CDR2 SYGVQD (reference sequence). The CDR3 runs 13 residues. CDR3 loop: CASQDRSGSPLHF. The DNA for the CDR3 is TGCGCCAGCCAAGACAGGTCCGGTTCACCCCTCCACTTT.

The chain carries TRBV7-2 and TRBJ2-3, with 9 bases matching TRBD2. The CDR3 covers 15 residues. Germline loops: CDR1 SGHTA, CDR2 FQGNSA. The trim removed 6 bases at V and 2 bases at J, leaving 6 bases unmatched. The CDR3 DNA reads TGTGCCAGCAGTCCGACTAGCGGCTACACAGATACGCAGTATTTT. It codes for CASSPTSGYTDTQYF.

In DNA form, the CDR3 reads TGCGCCAGCAGCTTCCGGGGAGGCACAGATACGCAGTATTTT. It encodes CASSFRGGTDTQYF. V gene TRBV5-1 combines with J gene TRBJ2-3; D possibly corresponds to TRBD2 (5 bases). CDR1 is SGHRS and CDR2 is YFSETQ in the germline V gene. The CDR3 contains 14 residues. With 2 bases removed from V and 1 base from J, the gap between germline ends came to 8 bases.

This rearrangement joins TRBV27 to TRBJ1-1, with 7 bases identical to TRBD1. The CDR3 is 13 amino acids. Germline V gene lookup returns CDR1 MNHEY and CDR2 SMNVEV (reference sequence). V shed 6 bases and J 6 bases; nucleotides not matched to a gene: 7. The CDR3 loop reads CASSQTGISEAFF. CDR3 DNA sequence: TGTGCCAGCAGCCAGACAGGGATCTCTGAAGCTTTCTTT.

The rearrangement uses TRBV19 and TRBJ2-7; maybe TRBD1 (7 bases). The CDR3 extends over 14 amino acids. V was pared by 4 bases and J by 2 bases, with 12 bases between. The germline CDR1 and CDR2 sequences are LNHDA and SQIVND (reference sequence). The CDR3, as DNA: TGTGCCAGTAGTAAGACAGGGAGGACCTACGAGCAGTACTTC. Its protein product is CASSKTGRTYEQYF.

The chain employs TRBV7-2 and TRBJ2-3; 12 positions match TRBD1. The trim removed 4 bases at V and 3 bases at J, leaving 11 bases unmatched. The CDR3 loop spans 18 amino acids. Germline CDR1 SGHTA, CDR2 FQGNSA. CDR3 sequence: CASSSYRDRGLGTDTQYF. In DNA, the CDR3 is TGTGCCAGCAGCTCTTACCGGGACAGGGGGCTTGGTACAGATACGCAGTATTTT.

This clone was picked up a small number of times. The chain employs TRBV18 and TRBJ2-2, with D possibly matching TRBD2 (6 bases). The length of the CDR3 is 16 residues. CDR1 and CDR2 (germline): KGHSH, LQKENI. V lost 3 bases to trimming and J lost 0 bases, with 11 bases between them. As DNA, the CDR3 is TGTGCCAGCTCACCTAATAGCGGAGCGAACACCGGGGAGCTGTTTTTT. Encoded protein: CASSPNSGANTGELFF.

V usage is TRBV5-4 and J usage is TRBJ1-2, with TRBD1 matching over 8 bases. The CDR3 spans 16 residues. The germline CDR1 and CDR2 sequences are SGHNT and YYREEE (reference sequence). The junction had 15 bases not matched to a gene; V was cut back by 3 bases and J by 8 bases. The CDR3 coding sequence is TGTGCCAGCAGCTGGGGAAAGGACAGGGCTGCGGAGGGCTACACCTTC. Its translation: CASSWGKDRAAEGYTF.

The V gene is TRBV13, the J gene TRBJ1-1; TRBD1 is a possible D gene (5 bases). This CDR3 spans 16 amino acids. The V end lost 5 bases, the J end lost 1 base, and 17 bases lay between the germline ends. Germline V gene sequence: CDR1 PRHDT, CDR2 FYEKMQ (reference sequence). This CDR3 reads CASSLRAGRRNTEAFF. The CDR3 DNA reads TGTGCCAGCAGCCTAAGGGCGGGACGCCGGAACACTGAAGCTTTCTTT.

This clone has just a few counts. The gene calls are TRBV14 and TRBJ2-5, with 9 bases that match TRBD1. V was clipped by 1 base and J by 7 bases; unmatched bases: 7. In germline, CDR1 is SGHDN, CDR2 FVKESK. The length of the CDR3 is 15 residues. The CDR3 DNA reads as TGTGCCAGCAGCCAAGGAACAGGGGGCGTAGGGACCCAGTACTTC. Translation gives CASSQGTGGVGTQYF.

The chain has TRBV7-2 and TRBJ2-1, with 8 bases identical to TRBD2. The CDR3 totals 14 residues. Losses at the gene ends were 5 bases for V and 8 bases for J; bases not matched to a gene: 8. Germline V CDR1 and CDR2: SGHTA, FQGNSA. The CDR3 reads CASSLTRGGHEQFF. CDR3 nucleotides: TGTGCCAGCAGCCTAACCCGGGGGGGCCATGAGCAGTTCTTC.

This clone was seen more than once but under ten times. The chain joins TRBV7-2 to TRBJ2-7, with TRBD1 as a possible D gene (6 bases). There are 15 residues in the CDR3. CDR1 SGHTA and CDR2 FQGNSA come from the germline V gene. V dropped 2 bases and J dropped 5 bases, with 16 bases sitting between them. The CDR3 sequence is CASSLFTGISDEQYF. The CDR3 DNA is TGTGCCAGCAGCTTATTTACAGGGATCTCGGACGAGCAGTACTTC.